The sequence of this T cell receptor beta chain was determined in a study of T cell changes during pregnancy in multiple sclerosis. The data were produced by immunoSEQ multiplex PCR, yet TCRdb's version contains in-frame clones alone and is incomplete. Of under 60,000 clones in the sample, over 80% were seen once. The trim removed 7 bases at V and 0 bases at J, leaving 11 bases unmatched. Germline loops: CDR1 LNHDA, CDR2 SQIVND (reference sequence). The CDR3 length is 16 residues. Here the sequenced sample was CD4+ T cells from peripheral blood mononuclear cells, taken in the third trimester of pregnancy. The TCR comes from a female donor with multiple sclerosis, enrolled in a pregnancy study. The chain has TRBV19 and TRBJ1-2, with 7 positions matching TRBD1. The CDR3 protein is CASISTGKSSNYGYTF. The CDR3 DNA reads as TGTGCCAGTATCTCGACAGGGAAATCCTCTAACTATGGCTACACCTTC.